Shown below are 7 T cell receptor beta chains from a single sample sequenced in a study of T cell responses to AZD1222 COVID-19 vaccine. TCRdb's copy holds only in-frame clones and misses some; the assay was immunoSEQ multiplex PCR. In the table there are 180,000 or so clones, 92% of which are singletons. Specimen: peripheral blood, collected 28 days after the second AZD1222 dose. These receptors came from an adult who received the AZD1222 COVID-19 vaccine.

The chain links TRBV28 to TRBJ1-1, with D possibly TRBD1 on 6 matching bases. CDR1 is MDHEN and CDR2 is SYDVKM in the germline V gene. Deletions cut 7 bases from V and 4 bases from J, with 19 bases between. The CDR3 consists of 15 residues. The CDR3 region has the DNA TGTGCCAGCACCCCGCCAGGGGTTTTGGGCACTGAAGCTTTCTTT. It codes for CASTPPGVLGTEAFF.

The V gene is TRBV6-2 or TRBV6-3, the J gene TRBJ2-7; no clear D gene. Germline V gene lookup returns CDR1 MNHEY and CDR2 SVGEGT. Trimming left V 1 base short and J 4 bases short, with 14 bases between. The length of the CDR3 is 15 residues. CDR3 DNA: TGTGCCAGCAGTTACTGGGGTCAAAGGGCTTACGAGCAGTACTTC. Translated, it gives CASSYWGQRAYEQYF.

This CDR3 reads CASSELGTGTANTIYF. The CDR3 DNA reads TGTGCCAGCAGTGAATTAGGGACAGGGACCGCGAACACCATATATTTT. The chain carries TRBV2 and TRBJ1-3; the match to TRBD1 covers 9 bases. The ends lost 2 bases at V and 7 bases at J; junction bases unmatched: 9. The CDR3 has 16 residues. CDR1 is SNHLY, CDR2 FYNNEI, per germline. The complete variable domain, with remaining parts taken from reference TRBV2 and TRBJ1-3, reads EPEVTQTPSHQVTQMGQEVILRCVPISNHLYFYWYRQILGQKVEFLVSFYNNEISEKSEIFDDQFSVERPDGSNFTLKIRSTKLEDSAMYFCASSELGTGTANTIYFGEGSWLTVV.

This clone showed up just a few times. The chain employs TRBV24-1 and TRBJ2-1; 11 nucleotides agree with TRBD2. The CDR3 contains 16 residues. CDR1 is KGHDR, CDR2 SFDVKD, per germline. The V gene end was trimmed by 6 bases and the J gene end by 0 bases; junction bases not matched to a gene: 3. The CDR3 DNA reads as TGTGCCACCAGTAATAGCGGGAGGGCCTCCTACAATGAGCAGTTCTTC. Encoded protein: CATSNSGRASYNEQFF.

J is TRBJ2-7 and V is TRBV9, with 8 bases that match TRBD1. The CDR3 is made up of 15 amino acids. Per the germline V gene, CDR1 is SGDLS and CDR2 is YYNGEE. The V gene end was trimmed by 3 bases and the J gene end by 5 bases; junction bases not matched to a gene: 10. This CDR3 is CASSGPQGAGDEQYF. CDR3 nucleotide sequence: TGTGCCAGCAGCGGCCCTCAGGGGGCTGGAGACGAGCAGTACTTC.

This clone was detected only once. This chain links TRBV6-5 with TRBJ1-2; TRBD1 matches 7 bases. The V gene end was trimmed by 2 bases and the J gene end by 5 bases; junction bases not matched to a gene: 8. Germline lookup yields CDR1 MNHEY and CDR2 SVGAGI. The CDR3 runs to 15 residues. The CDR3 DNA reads TGTGCCAGCAGTTACGGGGACAGCCGGGGTTATGGCTACACCTTC. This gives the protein CASSYGDSRGYGYTF.

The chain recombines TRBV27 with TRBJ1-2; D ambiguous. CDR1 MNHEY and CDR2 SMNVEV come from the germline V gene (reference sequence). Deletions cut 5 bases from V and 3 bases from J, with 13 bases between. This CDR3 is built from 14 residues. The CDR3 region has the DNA TGTGCCAGCAGTCCAATAAACCGGGACTATGGCTACACCTTC. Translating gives CASSPINRDYGYTF.